This TCR beta chain was identified in a study of blood T cell repertoires in COVID-19. Study background: The United States, Italy and Spain were the sources of the acute and convalescent COVID-19 samples. PBMCs, B-cell-depleted T cells, or T cells were the source of the cDNA or gDNA that made up the material.

The CDR3 sequence is 14 residues long. Germline loops: CDR1 KGHSH, CDR2 LQKENI. V was clipped by 3 bases and J by 4 bases, with 10 bases between them. Authors' methods: Amplifying reference gene primers gave estimates of nucleated cell counts. The repertoire was sequenced with immunoSEQ multiplex PCR; TCRdb's copy has only in-frame clones and lacks some. That table furnishes V, J and clone size, whereas the DNA furnished D and trimming. The sample gives about 200,000 clones, about 86% of which show up once; around 1.4% is in the top ten. The TCR comes from a man aged 18 to 35 with active or convalescent COVID-19. The chain links TRBV18 to TRBJ1-5, with D possibly TRBD1 on 6 matching bases. The sequencing input was peripheral blood. The DNA of the CDR3 is TGTGCCAGCTCACCTTCAGGGGCAAATCAGCCCCAGCATTTT. Protein sequence: CASSPSGANQPQHF.